Listed below are T cell receptor beta chains from one sample, sequenced in a study of T-cell reconstitution after alpha-beta-depleted transplantation in children. TCRdb independently ran MiXCR on the PCR reads; one entry per CDR3 protein. The sample includes about 580,000 distinct CDR3 sequences, roughly 23% seen only once; the top ten take 13% to 15%. The material was PBMCs, mostly from graft donor cells, obtained 360 days after TCRalphabeta/CD19-depleted stem cell transplant. These receptor sequences come from a boy in the first two years of life who had a stem cell transplant for acute myeloid leukemia, so the T cells may come from the graft donor. The CDR3 runs from the conserved cysteine through the conserved F or W. The order of the fields is J gene, D gene, clone size, V gene, CDR3 protein, CDR3 DNA. A D gene is named only where the DNA matches it firmly. Some rows have no size entry. The others give once, few or many, or a class for an expanded clone.

TRBJ2-7	.	many	TRBV29-1	CSVGRQSPSSYEQYF	TGCAGCGTGGGAAGACAGAGCCCCAGCTCCTACGAGCAGTACTTC
TRBJ1-2	.	.	TRBV29-1	CSVEAGVGYGYTF	TGCAGCGTTGAAGCCGGGGTGGGCTATGGCTACACCTTC
TRBJ2-3	.	many	TRBV12-3/TRBV12-4	CASSSTAVPDTQYF	TGTGCCAGCAGCTCCACAGCGGTCCCTGATACGCAGTATTTT
TRBJ1-5	.	.	TRBV10-3	CAISSQLQPQHF	TGTGCCATCAGTTCGCAACTTCAGCCCCAGCATTTT
TRBJ1-2	.	.	TRBV20-1	CSPSQIDLYWRGYTF	TGCAGTCCCAGCCAGATAGACCTCTATTGGCGCGGCTACACCTTC
TRBJ1-6	.	many	TRBV20-1	CSAGGRLSPLHF	TGCAGTGCTGGGGGACGGCTCTCACCCCTCCACTTT
TRBJ1-2	.	.	TRBV12-3/TRBV12-4	CASSRGNRYGYTF	TGTGCCAGCAGCCGGGGAAATCGCTATGGCTACACCTTC
TRBJ1-5	TRBD1	.	TRBV12-3/TRBV12-4	CASTRQGSNQPQHF	TGTGCCAGCACCCGACAGGGCTCAAATCAGCCCCAGCATTTT
TRBJ2-5	TRBD1	few	TRBV7-9	CASSPRLMYQGEETQYF	TGTGCCAGCAGCCCACGCCTCATGTACCAGGGGGAAGAGACCCAGTACTTC
TRBJ2-1	TRBD1	many	TRBV12-3/TRBV12-4	CASIQVSSFNRGPYNEQFF	TGTGCCAGCATCCAAGTTTCCTCTTTTAACAGGGGGCCCTACAATGAGCAGTTCTTC
TRBJ2-1	TRBD1	few	TRBV24-1	CATSDLARQGPNEQFF	TGTGCCACCAGTGATTTGGCCCGACAGGGTCCCAATGAGCAGTTCTTC
TRBJ1-1	.	few	TRBV29-1	CSVDMGGTEAFF	TGCAGCGTTGACATGGGTGGGACTGAAGCTTTCTTT
TRBJ2-5	TRBD1	many	TRBV12-3/TRBV12-4	CASSPPGTAQETQYF	TGTGCCAGCAGTCCCCCGGGGACAGCTCAAGAGACCCAGTACTTC
TRBJ1-5	.	few	TRBV10-3	CAISDRGGNQPQHF	TGTGCCATCAGTGACAGGGGAGGCAATCAGCCCCAGCATTTT
TRBJ2-7	.	many	TRBV29-1	CSVGTETSYEQYF	TGCAGCGTTGGGACAGAGACATCCTACGAGCAGTACTTC
TRBJ2-4	.	.	TRBV5-1	CASGLTQDPNIQYF	TGCGCCAGCGGTCTGACACAGGACCCCAACATTCAGTACTTC
TRBJ2-1	.	.	TRBV4-3	CASSQDAMSYNEQFF	TGCGCCAGCAGCCAAGATGCGATGTCCTACAATGAGCAGTTCTTC
TRBJ2-1	TRBD2	many	TRBV11-2	CASSLGLAEQFF	TGTGCCAGCAGCTTAGGACTAGCCGAGCAGTTCTTC
TRBJ2-7	TRBD2	.	TRBV11-2	CASSLPGLAGGPPRAYEQYF	TGTGCCAGCAGCTTGCCAGGTCTAGCGGGGGGGCCCCCCAGGGCCTACGAGCAGTACTTC
TRBJ1-2	TRBD1	few	TRBV12-3/TRBV12-4	CASSPSRTGGMNGYTF	TGTGCCAGCAGTCCTTCCAGGACAGGGGGCATGAATGGCTACACCTTC
TRBJ2-1	.	.	TRBV5-1	CASSLGDADEEQFF	TGCGCCAGCAGCTTGGGGGATGCTGACGAAGAGCAGTTCTTC
TRBJ2-7	.	many	TRBV29-1	CSVAVTRDYEQYF	TGCAGCGTTGCAGTTACTCGAGACTACGAGCAGTACTTC
TRBJ2-7	.	few	TRBV4-3	CASSWRIDSIDSYEQYF	TGCGCCAGCAGCTGGAGAATTGACAGCATCGACTCCTACGAGCAGTACTTC
TRBJ1-1	TRBD1	many	TRBV4-3	CASSQENRGTTEAFF	TGCGCCAGCAGCCAAGAGAACAGGGGGACAACTGAAGCTTTCTTT
TRBJ1-6	TRBD1	few	TRBV20-1	CSARTGQGKGSPLHF	TGCAGTGCTAGGACCGGACAGGGAAAGGGTTCACCCCTCCACTTT
TRBJ2-5	TRBD1	.	TRBV3-1	CASCQDRVTETQYF	TGTGCCAGCTGCCAAGACAGGGTAACAGAGACCCAGTACTTC
TRBJ1-1	TRBD1	.	TRBV12-3/TRBV12-4	CASRMPRTGEMNTEAFF	TGTGCCAGCAGGATGCCGCGGACAGGGGAGATGAACACTGAAGCTTTCTTT
TRBJ2-1	TRBD1	many	TRBV5-1	CASRRHLRGQTYNEQFF	TGCGCCAGCAGGCGGCATCTCAGGGGGCAGACCTACAATGAGCAGTTCTTC
TRBJ2-2	.	.	TRBV6-6	CASSYSMYGELFF	TGTGCCAGCAGTTACTCGATGTACGGGGAGCTGTTTTTT
TRBJ2-1	TRBD1	few	TRBV7-9	CASSLGGQAITYNEQFF	TGTGCCAGCAGCTTAGGGGGACAGGCTATTACCTACAATGAGCAGTTCTTC
TRBJ1-2	TRBD1	few	TRBV20-1	CSAPGQGGGRGYTF	TGCAGTGCCCCCGGACAGGGAGGAGGTCGTGGCTACACCTTC
TRBJ2-5	.	many	TRBV7-6	CASSLVGTGVQTQYF	TGTGCCAGCAGCTTAGTTGGAACGGGGGTCCAGACCCAGTACTTC
TRBJ2-3	.	many	TRBV12-3/TRBV12-4	CASSLAALGSKYF	TGTGCCAGCAGTTTAGCGGCCCTAGGATCGAAGTATTTT
TRBJ2-5	.	.	TRBV10-3	CAIIRTDEETQYF	TGTGCCATCATCCGGACAGACGAAGAGACCCAGTACTTC
TRBJ2-2	TRBD2	.	TRBV4-3	CASSPLAGGDTGELFF	TGCGCCAGCAGCCCCTTAGCGGGGGGGGATACCGGGGAGCTGTTTTTT
TRBJ2-3	.	.	TRBV29-1	CSVSRGGADTQYF	TGCAGCGTTTCCAGGGGGGGGGCAGATACGCAGTATTTT
TRBJ1-6	.	.	TRBV11-2	CASSLERGTSPLHF	TGTGCCAGCAGCTTAGAGCGGGGGACCTCACCCCTCCACTTT
TRBJ2-3	.	few	TRBV29-1	CSVEGNPTDTQYF	TGCAGCGTTGAGGGGAATCCCACAGATACGCAGTATTTT
TRBJ1-2	TRBD1	.	TRBV28	CASSHLDRGYGYTF	TGTGCCAGCAGCCACTTGGACAGGGGTTATGGCTACACCTTC
TRBJ2-1	.	few	TRBV12-3/TRBV12-4	CASSLPPTLPYNEQFF	TGTGCCAGCAGTTTACCCCCTACCCTGCCCTACAATGAGCAGTTCTTC
TRBJ2-6	.	.	TRBV6-2/TRBV6-3	CASSYSGRDELSGANVLTF	TGTGCCAGCAGTTACTCGGGCAGGGACGAGCTCTCTGGGGCCAACGTCCTGACTTTC
TRBJ2-5	.	.	TRBV5-1	CASSPIGEETQYF	TGCGCCAGCAGCCCCATCGGAGAAGAGACCCAGTACTTC